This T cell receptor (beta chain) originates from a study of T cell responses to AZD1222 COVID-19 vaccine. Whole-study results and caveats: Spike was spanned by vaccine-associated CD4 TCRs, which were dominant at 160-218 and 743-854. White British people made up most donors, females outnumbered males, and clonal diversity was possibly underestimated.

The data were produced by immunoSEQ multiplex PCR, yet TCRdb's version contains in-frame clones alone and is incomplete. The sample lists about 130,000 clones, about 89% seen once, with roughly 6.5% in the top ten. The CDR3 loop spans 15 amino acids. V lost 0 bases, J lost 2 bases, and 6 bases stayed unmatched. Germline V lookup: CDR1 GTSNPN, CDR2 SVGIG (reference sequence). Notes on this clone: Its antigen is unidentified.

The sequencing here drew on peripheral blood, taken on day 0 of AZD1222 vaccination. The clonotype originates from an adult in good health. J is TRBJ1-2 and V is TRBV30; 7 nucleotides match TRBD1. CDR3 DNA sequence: TGTGCCTGGAGTGTACCCGAGACAGGGAACTATGGCTACACCTTC. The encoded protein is CAWSVPETGNYGYTF.